This TCR beta chain derives from a study of T cell responses to AZD1222 COVID-19 vaccine. The data were produced by immunoSEQ multiplex PCR, yet TCRdb's version contains in-frame clones alone and is incomplete. Of around 130,000 clones in the sample, 70% to 90% were seen once. CDR3 size: 15 residues. V dropped 4 bases and J dropped 5 bases, with 17 bases sitting between them. Germline lookup yields CDR1 LGHNA and CDR2 YNFKEQ. Study conclusions and caveats: Females made up more of the donors, who were largely white British, and clonal diversity may have come out too low. Spike-specific TCR breadth and depth rose after two AZD1222 doses. Recipients of AZD1222 seropositive at baseline numbered only 5 to 7.

Details on this clone: Its antigen is not known.

The sequencing used peripheral blood, collected 28 days after the second AZD1222 dose. The chain is built from TRBV4-2 and TRBJ2-5; D is undetermined. The receptor was isolated from an adult who received the AZD1222 COVID-19 vaccine. In nucleotides, the CDR3 is TGTGCCAGCAGCCCCAGCCCAGGCGGCGGTGAGACCCAGTACTTC. Its protein is CASSPSPGGGETQYF.